This T cell receptor (beta chain) is from a study of blood T cell repertoires in COVID-19. Overall study: COVID-19 samples, acute and convalescent, were from the United States, Italy and Spain. PBMCs, B-cell-depleted T cells, or T cells provided the cDNA or gDNA that made up the material.

Authors' methods: Reference gene primer amplification yielded estimated nucleated cell counts. Assay: immunoSEQ multiplex PCR; the TCRdb copy retains only in-frame clones and omits some. D and trimming were read from the DNA, whereas the V and J calls and clone size are those reported in that table. In the table there are about 54,000 clones, around 86% of which are singletons. V was shortened by 6 bases and J by 9 bases, with 17 bases between the two germline ends. The CDR3 consists of 13 residues. Sequencing was done on a sample of peripheral blood. V and J are TRBV12-3 or TRBV12-4 and TRBJ2-5, with D possibly matching TRBD2 (5 bases). This TCR came from a man aged 50-60 years with active COVID-19. The CDR3, as DNA: TGTGCCAGCAGCCCCGGACTGGCACACTCCCAGTACTTC. Translated: CASSPGLAHSQYF.